The present TCR beta chain was sequenced within a study of shared clonotypes between healthy human individuals. Study conclusions and caveats: Specimens sampled were limited to blood, with tissue repertoires likely differing.

A CD45RA-negative memory subset and a CD45RA+ naive subset were separated from the CD4+ cells. Concerning this clone itself: Its cognate antigen is unknown.

Some clones are missing from TCRdb's copy, which holds only in-frame ones; the method was immunoSEQ multiplex PCR. The table records roughly 1 million clones, 75% to 85% of them present only once. Sequencing was performed on memory CD4+ T cells from PBMCs. The subset: CD45RA-negative fraction. The receptor comes from a young man in good health. Some clones in this sample may be carry-over from other donors' samples.

CDR3 sequence reads: CASSLGSGTGEKLFF. The CDR3 DNA reads TGTGCCAGCAGCTTAGGGTCGGGGACTGGTGAAAAACTGTTTTTT. This rearrangement joins TRBV11-1 to TRBJ1-4; D possibly corresponds to TRBD1 (5 bases). Germline values: CDR1 SGHAT, CDR2 FQDESV (reference sequence). The CDR3 is 15 amino acids. The V end lost 1 base, the J end lost 7 bases, and 13 bases lay between the germline ends.